The 25 T cell receptor beta chains below were found in one sample sequenced in a study of blood T cell repertoires in COVID-19. The data were produced by immunoSEQ multiplex PCR, yet TCRdb's version contains in-frame clones alone and is incomplete. The top ten clones hold approximately 4.5% of a sample with over 130,000 clones, 76% of them seen once. Sequenced: peripheral blood. The receptors originated from an elderly woman with active or convalescent COVID-19.

The V call is TRBV2, the J call TRBJ2-1, with a weak D call TRBD1 (6 bases). The V and J ends lost 7 bases and 5 bases respectively, with 9 bases between them. Germline assignment: CDR1 SNHLY and CDR2 FYNNEI. This CDR3 has 12 amino acids. Written as DNA, the CDR3 is TGTGCCAGCACGGGACAAAACAATGAGCAGTTCTTC. Encoded protein: CASTGQNNEQFF.

The chain combines TRBV2 with TRBJ1-3, with a weak D call TRBD1 (5 bases). The ends were cut back, 5 bases at V and 0 bases at J, with 11 bases in the middle. This CDR3 comprises 15 residues. Germline values: CDR1 SNHLY, CDR2 FYNNEI. The CDR3 DNA sequence: TGTGCCAGCAGTACCCGGGGGGGCTCTGGAAACACCATATATTTT. Translation gives CASSTRGGSGNTIYF. Complete variable domain (other parts from reference TRBV2 and TRBJ1-3): EPEVTQTPSHQVTQMGQEVILRCVPISNHLYFYWYRQILGQKVEFLVSFYNNEISEKSEIFDDQFSVERPDGSNFTLKIRSTKLEDSAMYFCASSTRGGSGNTIYFGEGSWLTVV.

A remark on this clone: Germline and junction disagree at one end, which may indicate a read error. Distinct nucleotide sequences in the sample also encode this CDR3. The chain couples TRBV3-1 (or the pseudogene TRBV3-2) to TRBJ1-1; D gene uncertain. The CDR3 has 13 amino acids. Germline V gene sequence: CDR1 LGHDT, CDR2 YNNKEL (reference sequence). CDR3: CASSLRLNTEAFF. In DNA, the CDR3 is TGTGCCAGCAGCCTCAGGCTGAACACTGAGGCTTTCTTT.

The chain employs TRBV7-3 and TRBJ2-3; D unclear. Per the germline V gene, CDR1 is SGHTA and CDR2 is FQGTGA. CDR3 length equals 14 residues. Trimming left V 3 bases short and J 1 base short, with 8 bases between. The CDR3 nucleotides read TGTGCCAGCAGCTTCTCCGTCCGCACAGATACGCAGTATTTT. Its translation: CASSFSVRTDTQYF.

The table lists this clone with a few counts. V is TRBV7-6 and J is TRBJ2-3, with 11 bases aligning to TRBD2. V shed 1 base, J shed 1 base, and the junction held 4 bases outside the gene matches. The CDR3 loop spans 17 amino acids. Per germline, CDR1 SGHVS and CDR2 FNYEAQ. The CDR3 DNA follows: TGTGCCAGCAGCTTAGGTAGCGGGGGGGCGGGCACAGATACGCAGTATTTT. Translated, it gives CASSLGSGGAGTDTQYF.

The chain couples TRBV13 to TRBJ1-6, with 7 nucleotides matching TRBD1. This CDR3 contains 19 residues. Germline V gives CDR1 PRHDT, CDR2 FYEKMQ (reference sequence). The ends lost 3 bases at V and 0 bases at J; junction bases unmatched: 11. The CDR3 loop reads CASSLGLQQGSSYNSPLHF. Written as DNA, the CDR3 is TGTGCCAGCAGCTTGGGTCTACAACAGGGGAGCTCCTATAATTCACCCCTCCACTTT. Full variable domain (missing parts from reference TRBV13 and TRBJ1-6): AAGVIQSPRHLIKEKRETATLKCYPIPRHDTVYWYQQGPGQDPQFLISFYEKMQSDKGSIPDRFSAQQFSDYHSELNMSSLELGDSALYFCASSLGLQQGSSYNSPLHFGNGTRLTVT.

The rearrangement joins TRBV19 to TRBJ2-3; no clear D gene. The CDR3 runs to 11 residues. Germline loops: CDR1 LNHDA, CDR2 SQIVND (reference sequence). The V gene lost 3 bases and the J gene lost 6 bases, with 4 bases spanning the gap. CDR3 amino acids: CASSIADTQYF. DNA of the CDR3: TGTGCCAGTAGTATTGCGGATACGCAGTATTTT.

The chain carries TRBV5-5 and TRBJ1-2; D unresolved. Looked up from germline, CDR1 is SGHKS and CDR2 is YYEKEE (reference sequence). Trimming took 4 bases from V and 0 from J, leaving 13 bases between them. The CDR3 runs to 15 residues. The CDR3 loop reads CASSLVARTNYGYTF. DNA of the CDR3: TGTGCCAGCAGCCTGGTGGCTCGCACTAACTATGGCTACACCTTC.

This CDR3 reads CASRRGTATNYGYTF. The CDR3 bases are TGCGCCAGCAGACGTGGGACAGCGACTAACTATGGCTACACCTTC. This chain joins TRBV5-1 and TRBJ1-2; TRBD1 aligns across 7 bases. The germline V gene encodes CDR1 SGHRS and CDR2 YFSETQ. The V and J ends lost 5 bases and 0 bases, in that order; junction bases with no gene match: 7. The CDR3 extends over 15 amino acids.

This clone has just one count. The rearrangement links TRBV5-4 to TRBJ2-5; 10 nucleotides agree with TRBD2. Germline assignment: CDR1 SGHNT and CDR2 YYREEE (reference sequence). Germline trimming cut 1 base from V and 6 bases from J; bases unmatched to any gene: 12. The CDR3 runs 17 residues. The CDR3 spells CASSLSSGGRVLKTQYF. CDR3 coding DNA: TGTGCCAGCAGCTTGAGTAGCGGGGGGCGGGTTTTGAAGACCCAGTACTTC.

The CDR3 DNA sequence: TGTGCCAGCAGCCACCGGGATGGCGAGCAGTACTTC. This sequence encodes CASSHRDGEQYF. The rearrangement links TRBV4-2 to TRBJ2-7; possibly TRBD2 for D (5 bases). This CDR3 is 12 amino acids long. Trimming shortened V by 3 bases and J by 6 bases, and 9 bases separated the two germline ends. Per germline, CDR1 LGHNA and CDR2 YNFKEQ.

The rearrangement links TRBV30 to TRBJ1-2; D might be TRBD1 (5 bases). The germline V gene has CDR1 GTSNPN and CDR2 SVGIG (reference sequence). The CDR3 has 14 residues. Trimming removed 0 bases from V and 5 bases from J, with 13 bases in between. The chain's CDR3 is CAWSVLQGSYGYTF. In DNA form, the CDR3 reads TGTGCCTGGAGTGTTTTGCAGGGTTCATATGGCTACACCTTC.

The V gene is TRBV4-3, the J gene TRBJ2-2; 7 bases match TRBD1. The germline V gene encodes CDR1 LGHNA and CDR2 YSLEER. This CDR3 is built from 16 residues. The V gene end was trimmed by 0 bases and the J gene end by 7 bases; junction bases not matched to a gene: 8. CDR3 sequence: CASSQDTGAWVGELFF. The CDR3 bases are TGCGCCAGCAGCCAAGACACAGGGGCGTGGGTCGGGGAGCTGTTTTTT.

This sequence joins TRBV18 and TRBJ1-5, with TRBD1 matching over 10 bases. CDR1 is KGHSH, CDR2 LQKENI, per germline. Germline trimming cut 4 bases from V and 6 bases from J; bases unmatched to any gene: 6. The CDR3 contains 15 residues. CDR3 amino acids: CASSQDRGHLQPQHF. The CDR3 DNA sequence: TGTGCCAGCTCACAAGACAGGGGGCATCTTCAGCCCCAGCATTTT.

This clone was counted a few times. V gene TRBV27 combines with J gene TRBJ1-2; 8 nucleotides align to TRBD1. Germline-derived CDR1 and CDR2 are MNHEY and SMNVEV (reference sequence). This CDR3 contains 16 residues. J lost 4 bases, V lost 5 bases, and 12 bases had no gene match. Here the CDR3 reads CASSPSGQARGYGYTF. CDR3 nucleotides: TGTGCCAGCAGTCCCTCGGGACAGGCCCGTGGCTATGGCTACACCTTC.

This clone was seen a few times. This chain connects TRBV28 to TRBJ1-2; 8 bases map to TRBD1. V was clipped by 3 bases and J by 3 bases; unmatched bases: 12. The CDR3 extends over 17 amino acids. Germline loops: CDR1 MDHEN, CDR2 SYDVKM. The CDR3 protein is CASSFSRQGATDYGYTF. DNA for the CDR3: TGTGCCAGCAGTTTTTCCCGGCAGGGGGCGACGGACTATGGCTACACCTTC.

This clone appeared a single time. Distinct nucleotide sequences in the sample also encode this CDR3. This chain connects TRBV5-8 to TRBJ2-1; possibly TRBD2 for D (5 bases). The CDR3 sequence is 15 residues long. Trimming removed 0 bases at V and 4 bases at J, with 11 bases between. The germline CDR1 and CDR2 sequences are SGHTS and YDEGEE. For the CDR3, the DNA is TGTGCCAGCAGCTTGGGGCTAGCAGATTACAATGAGCAGTTCTTC. Its translation is CASSLGLADYNEQFF. The whole variable domain, remainder taken from reference TRBV5-8 and TRBJ2-1, is EAGVTQSPTHLIKTRGQQATLRCSPISGHTSVYWYQQALGLGLQFLLWYDEGEERNRGNFPPRFSGRQFPNYSSELNVNALELEDSALYLCASSLGLADYNEQFFGPGTRLTVL.

Only a few counts were recorded for this clone. The rearrangement links TRBV2 to TRBJ2-2; possible D gene TRBD1, 5 bases. The V and J ends lost 4 bases and 6 bases respectively, with 12 bases between them. The CDR3 loop spans 14 amino acids. Germline CDR1 SNHLY, CDR2 FYNNEI. CDR3 nucleotides: TGTGCCAGCAGTGGGCAGGGTATGTCCGGGGAGCTGTTTTTT. Translation: CASSGQGMSGELFF.

This clone came up many times. The chain recombines TRBV19 with TRBJ1-5; 10 nucleotides align to TRBD1. This CDR3 contains 15 residues. V lost 7 bases, J lost 1 base, and 4 bases stayed unmatched. Germline values: CDR1 LNHDA, CDR2 SQIVND (reference sequence). The CDR3: CASTPTGGSNQPQHF. Written as DNA, the CDR3 is TGTGCCAGTACCCCGACAGGGGGCAGCAATCAGCCCCAGCATTTT. Based on the CDR3 plus reference TRBV19 and TRBJ1-5, the full variable domain is DGGITQSPKYLFRKEGQNVTLSCEQNLNHDAMYWYRQDPGQGLRLIYYSQIVNDFQKGDIAEGYSVSREKKESFPLTVTSAQKNPTAFYLCASTPTGGSNQPQHFGDGTRLSIL.

This chain links TRBV29-1 with TRBJ2-3; TRBD2 is a possible D gene (6 bases). Germline V lookup: CDR1 SQVTM, CDR2 ANQGSEA. CDR3 length: 14 residues. CDR3 DNA: TGCACCATACTACGGGGGTCGGTCACAGATACGCAGTATTTT. As protein: CTILRGSVTDTQYF.

V is TRBV19 and J is TRBJ1-2; D might be TRBD1 (6 bases). CDR3 length equals 13 residues. The V and J ends lost 9 bases and 8 bases respectively, with 19 bases between them. Germline loops: CDR1 LNHDA, CDR2 SQIVND (reference sequence). The CDR3 DNA reads as TGTGCCAGCCACCGACAGGCCCTCCGGGGCTACACCTTC. Protein product: CASHRQALRGYTF.

This clone was detected only a few times. This specimen includes other DNA sequences encoding the same CDR3. V usage is TRBV12-3 or TRBV12-4 and J usage is TRBJ1-2, with 8 bases identical to TRBD1. The CDR3 length is 13 residues. Trimming cost V 3 bases and J 5 bases; bases outside gene matches: 2. In DNA form, the CDR3 reads TGTGCCAGCAGTTTTCAGGGGGCTTATGGCTACACCTTC. It encodes CASSFQGAYGYTF.

V and J are TRBV7-2 and TRBJ1-4; D is uncertain. CDR3 length equals 17 residues. The germline CDR1 and CDR2 sequences are SGHTA and FQGNSA. Between the trimmed V and J ends, which lost 1 base and 0 bases, there was a span of 12 bases. This CDR3 reads CASSLVAGSATNEKLFF. The DNA for the CDR3 is TGTGCCAGCAGCTTAGTGGCAGGTTCAGCAACTAATGAAAAACTGTTTTTT. Combining the CDR3 with reference TRBV7-2 and TRBJ1-4 gives the whole variable domain GAGVSQSPSNKVTEKGKDVELRCDPISGHTALYWYRQSLGQGLEFLIYFQGNSAPDKSGLPSDRFSAERTGGSVSTLTIQRTQQEDSAVYLCASSLVAGSATNEKLFFGSGTQLSVL.

The chain has TRBV5-1 and TRBJ1-6; TRBD1 matches at 10 bases. Germline V gene data show CDR1 as SGHRS and CDR2 as YFSETQ. The CDR3 totals 14 residues. The J segment lost 11 bases and the V segment lost 3 bases, leaving 5 bases of the junction unmatched. The CDR3 here is CASSSGTGDAPLHF. CDR3 DNA sequence: TGCGCCAGCAGCTCCGGGACAGGGGACGCACCCCTCCACTTT.

By sample share, this clone is medium-sized. The V call is TRBV6-2 or TRBV6-3, the J call TRBJ2-5, with D possibly TRBD1 on 6 matching bases. Germline assignment: CDR1 MNHEY and CDR2 SVGEGT. The CDR3 is made up of 14 amino acids. V was shortened by 6 bases and J by 1 base, with 12 bases between the two germline ends. This CDR3 is CASSSTGPQETQYF. In DNA form, the CDR3 reads TGTGCCAGCAGCTCGACAGGCCCCCAAGAGACCCAGTACTTC.